This TCR beta chain was identified in a study of post-analysis software for immune sequencing data. At the level of the study: Both relapsing-remitting and secondary progressive multiple sclerosis featured among the disease courses, as did progressive-relapsing multiple sclerosis.

CDR3 size: 16 residues. Between the trimmed V and J ends, which lost 0 bases and 2 bases, there was a span of 14 bases. CDR1 and CDR2 from the germline V gene are LGHNA and YNFKEQ. This clonotype was observed once. No antigen is known for it. Researchers reported that TCR beta cDNA libraries carried unique molecular identifiers. There were roughly 0.95 to 11 million T cells, and 480,000 or so cDNA molecules came from them. TCRdb re-derived calls from the PCR reads in MiXCR, one entry per CDR3 protein. The data hold around 400,000 distinct CDR3 sequences, with 39% observed a single time. Notes on the study in general: Under F measure analysis, samples from one preparation batch co-clustered strongly. People with multiple sclerosis had a significantly lower normalized Chao1 diversity than controls did. Comparison of patients with controls showed four or five TRBV segments more frequent in patients, TRBV5-6, TRBV5-1 and TRBV20-1 among them.

The sequence derives from a girl aged 2-10 years with multiple sclerosis. Sequenced: blood. This chain links TRBV4-2 with TRBJ2-7, with D possibly matching TRBD1 (6 bases). The CDR3 sequence: CASSQDVWGRPYEQYF. The DNA of the CDR3 is TGTGCCAGCAGCCAAGATGTGTGGGGGCGCCCCTACGAGCAGTACTTC.